This TCR beta chain was sequenced during a study of cytotoxic CD8 clonotypes in ibrutinib-treated CLL. Study-level information: The subjects consisted of about 10 relapsed/refractory and fewer than 16 treatment-naive individuals, with 17 to 18 IGHV unmutated.

Trimming stripped 2 bases from V and 5 bases from J, with 15 bases between. CDR3 size: 15 residues. The germline gives CDR1 SGHVS, CDR2 FNYEAQ. Sequenced by immunoSEQ multiplex PCR; TCRdb stores in-frame clones only, minus some. Of over 30,000 clones in the sample, approximately 71% are singletons; the top ten hold about 6.8%. This chain joins TRBV7-6 and TRBJ1-2, with D maybe TRBD1 (6 bases). The receptor was isolated from a human donor with chronic lymphocytic leukemia. Specimen: PBMCs, collected at disease progression, from a patient treated with ibrutinib. The chain's CDR3 is CASSLLVGAPYGYTF. CDR3 nucleotides: TGTGCCAGCAGCTTATTAGTGGGGGCGCCGTATGGCTACACCTTC.